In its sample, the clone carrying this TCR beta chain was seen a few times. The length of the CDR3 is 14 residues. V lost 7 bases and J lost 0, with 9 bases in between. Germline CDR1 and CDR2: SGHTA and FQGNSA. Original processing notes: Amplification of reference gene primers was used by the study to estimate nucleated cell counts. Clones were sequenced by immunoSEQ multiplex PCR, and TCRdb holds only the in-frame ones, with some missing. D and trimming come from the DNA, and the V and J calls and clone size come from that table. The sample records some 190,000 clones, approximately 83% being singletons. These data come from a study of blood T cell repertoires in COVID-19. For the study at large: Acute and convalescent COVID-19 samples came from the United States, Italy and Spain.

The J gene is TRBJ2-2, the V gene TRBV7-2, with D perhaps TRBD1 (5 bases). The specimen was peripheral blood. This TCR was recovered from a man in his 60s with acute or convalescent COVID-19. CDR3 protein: CASTRQPNTGELFF. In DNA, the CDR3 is TGTGCCAGCACCCGACAGCCGAACACCGGGGAGCTGTTTTTT.